Reported below is one TCR beta chain. Assay: immunoSEQ multiplex PCR; the TCRdb copy retains only in-frame clones and omits some. Among around 250,000 clones listed, 70% to 90% were seen once. The sample belongs to a study of blood T cell repertoires in COVID-19. In the study overall: T cells, B-cell-depleted T cells, or PBMCs supplied cDNA or gDNA.

The sample taken for sequencing was peripheral blood. The clonotype comes from a man aged 50 or older with active or convalescent COVID-19.

CDR3 sequence (DNA): TGTGCCAGCAGCCTGCTGGGCCTAGCGGGAGGGAGCTCCTACAATGAGCAGTTCTTC. This codes for CASSLLGLAGGSSYNEQFF. The chain links TRBV5-6 to TRBJ2-1; 12 nucleotides match TRBD2. J lost 0 bases, V lost 4 bases, and 11 bases had no gene match. CDR1 is SGHDT, CDR2 YYEEEE, per germline. The CDR3 runs 19 residues.